The text below deals with one TCR beta chain. What it recognizes is unknown. The assay was immunoSEQ multiplex PCR, and TCRdb's table has in-frame clones only and misses some. In the table there are tens of thousands of clones, over 80% of which are singletons. The data derive from a study of OX40 agonist ivuxolimab in advanced cancers. Study-level information: Patients were treated with ivuxolimab, an agonistic anti-OX40 (CD134) antibody. Therapy given before enrollment (anti-PD-1, anti-PD-L1 or anti-CTLA-4) was allowed, and approximately 40% had some. Study-wide results and caveats: More expanded clones were seen, on average, in CD8+ T cells than in CD4+.

This CDR3 has 16 amino acids. Trimming at V came to 0 bases and at J to 0 bases, leaving 1 base not matched to a gene. Germline CDR1 reads SGHRS; CDR2 reads YFSETQ. Material: CD4+ or CD8+ T cells sorted from blood, obtained in a trial of the OX40 agonist ivuxolimab. The genes are TRBV5-1 and TRBJ2-1; TRBD1 matches 9 bases. This receptor was obtained from an adult with an advanced solid tumor such as melanoma, head and neck, liver or kidney cancer. CDR3 region: CASSLAGQGSYNEQFF. The CDR3 region has the DNA TGCGCCAGCAGCTTGGCGGGACAGGGCTCCTACAATGAGCAGTTCTTC.